One sample yielded the 20 T cell receptor beta chains listed below, sequenced in a study of blood T cell repertoires in COVID-19. Here immunoSEQ multiplex PCR was the method, and the copy in TCRdb shows in-frame clones only, minus some. The sample shows some 100,000 clones, 88% of them seen only once. The sample was peripheral blood. These receptor sequences come from a human donor in a cohort sampled during active COVID-19.

The genes are TRBV9 and TRBJ2-7; 7 nucleotides agree with TRBD2. The germline gives CDR1 SGDLS, CDR2 YYNGEE. The CDR3 runs to 14 residues. The V and J ends lost 3 bases and 2 bases, in that order; junction bases with no gene match: 5. DNA for the CDR3: TGTGCCAGCAGCGCCACCGGGACTACCTACGAGCAGTACTTC. Translated: CASSATGTTYEQYF.

This chain connects TRBV18 to TRBJ1-2; D gene uncertain. This CDR3 region has 15 residues. Germline CDR1 and CDR2: KGHSH and LQKENI. The V and J ends lost 0 bases and 4 bases respectively, with 12 bases between them. The CDR3 is CASSPPEGVTYGYTF. In nucleotides, the CDR3 is TGTGCCAGCTCACCACCAGAGGGAGTCACCTATGGCTACACCTTC.

The chain employs TRBV4-3 and TRBJ1-1, with D unresolved. This CDR3 spans 17 amino acids. CDR1 is LGHNA and CDR2 is YSLEER in the germline V gene. Trimming pared 2 bases from V and 4 bases from J, leaving 20 bases between. This CDR3 is CASSQRHPWAMGTEAFF. CDR3 DNA sequence: TGCGCCAGCAGCCAAAGACACCCTTGGGCAATGGGCACTGAAGCTTTCTTT.

The chain is built from TRBV18 and TRBJ1-6, with 7 bases matching TRBD1. The CDR3 consists of 15 residues. Germline V lookup: CDR1 KGHSH, CDR2 LQKENI. The V segment lost 6 bases and the J segment 9 bases; nucleotides outside the gene matches: 11. The CDR3 sequence is CASSPRQDRSSPLHF. The CDR3, as DNA: TGTGCCAGCTCGCCTCGCCAGGACAGGTCTTCACCCCTCCACTTT.

This chain connects TRBV18 to TRBJ2-1; TRBD2 aligns across 8 bases. CDR3 length: 16 amino acids. V lost 0 bases to trimming and J lost 7 bases; unmatched junction nucleotides: 8. CDR1 KGHSH and CDR2 LQKENI come from the germline V gene. Here the CDR3 reads CASSPPSGSVGNEQFF. CDR3 sequence (DNA): TGTGCCAGCTCACCACCGAGCGGGAGTGTTGGTAATGAGCAGTTCTTC.

The chain combines TRBV5-4 with TRBJ2-3; TRBD2 matches 9 bases. The V segment lost 3 bases and the J segment 6 bases; nucleotides outside the gene matches: 5. Germline V lookup: CDR1 SGHNT, CDR2 YYREEE (reference sequence). This CDR3 is 14 amino acids long. The CDR3 is CASSSKREVDTQYF. Here the CDR3 DNA reads TGTGCCAGCAGCTCCAAGCGGGAGGTTGATACGCAGTATTTT.

This clone is a singleton in its sample. The chain combines TRBV6-5 with TRBJ1-6; the D is unclear. V gave up 0 bases and J gave up 10 bases, with 13 bases separating them. CDR3 length: 15 residues. Germline V gene sequence: CDR1 MNHEY, CDR2 SVGAGI. Here the CDR3 DNA reads TGTGCCAGCAGTTACTCGTCAAACACGGGATCACCCCTCCACTTT. This encodes CASSYSSNTGSPLHF.

The chain is built from TRBV3-1 (or the pseudogene TRBV3-2) and TRBJ1-6; D remains ambiguous. There are 17 residues in the CDR3. The germline V and J ends were trimmed by 4 bases and 7 bases, with 20 bases remaining between them. Germline V gives CDR1 LGHDT, CDR2 YNNKEL (reference sequence). For the CDR3, the DNA is TGTGCCAGCAGCCCACGGACTCCCGCTGTTCGGAATTCACCCCTCCACTTT. As protein: CASSPRTPAVRNSPLHF.

The chain is built from TRBV6-5 and TRBJ2-7; TRBD2 matches 8 bases. The CDR3 extends over 15 amino acids. Germline loops: CDR1 MNHEY, CDR2 SVGAGI. Trimming took 2 bases from V and 2 from J; bases not matched to a gene: 5. CDR3 loop: CASSYAGGATYEQYF. CDR3 nucleotide sequence: TGTGCCAGCAGTTACGCCGGGGGGGCCACCTACGAGCAGTACTTC.

The chain is built from TRBV7-9 and TRBJ2-4, with 7 bases lining up with TRBD1. Germline CDR1 is SEHNR and CDR2 is FQNEAQ (reference sequence). With V trimmed by 6 bases and J by 1 base, 6 bases remained unmatched. The length of the CDR3 is 15 residues. DNA for the CDR3: TGTGCCAGCAGGTCAGACAGGGATGCCAAAAACATTCAGTACTTC. As protein: CASRSDRDAKNIQYF.

This clone is a singleton in its sample. The J gene is TRBJ2-1, the V gene TRBV29-1, with 9 bases matching TRBD2. Per germline, CDR1 SQVTM and CDR2 ANQGSEA. J gave up 8 bases and V 7 bases, and 6 bases lay outside the gene matches. The CDR3 totals 12 residues. The DNA for the CDR3 is TGCAGCGCCTACGCGGGGGGGGATGAGCAGTTCTTC. Protein sequence: CSAYAGGDEQFF.

The J gene is TRBJ2-7, the V gene TRBV7-2; TRBD1 aligns across 7 bases. Germline loops: CDR1 SGHTA, CDR2 FQGNSA. The CDR3 is 13 amino acids. Trimming removed 4 bases from V and 2 bases from J; junction bases left unmatched: 2. The chain's CDR3 is CASSSQGPYEQYF. In DNA form, the CDR3 reads TGTGCCAGCAGCTCACAGGGGCCCTACGAGCAGTACTTC.

The chain has TRBV5-1 and TRBJ1-1; 8 nucleotides line up with TRBD1. The trim removed 4 bases at V and 3 bases at J, leaving 11 bases unmatched. The CDR3 has 16 residues. CDR1 and CDR2 from the germline V gene are SGHRS and YFSETQ. This chain's CDR3 is CASSRSFGQGDTEAFF. In DNA form, the CDR3 reads TGCGCCAGCAGCAGATCCTTTGGACAGGGAGACACTGAAGCTTTCTTT. The full variable domain, rest sourced from reference TRBV5-1 and TRBJ1-1, is KAGVTQTPRYLIKTRGQQVTLSCSPISGHRSVSWYQQTPGQGLQFLFEYFSETQRNKGNFPGRFSGRQFSNSRSEMNVSTLELGDSALYLCASSRSFGQGDTEAFFGQGTRLTVV.

The rearrangement uses TRBV6-6 and TRBJ2-7; 14 bases map to TRBD2. The germline CDR1 and CDR2 sequences are MNHNY and SVGAGI (reference sequence). This CDR3 comprises 17 residues. With 5 bases clipped from V and 4 bases from J, the junction kept 10 bases outside the gene matches. The CDR3 is CASSQTSGRGVWYEQYF. In nucleotides, the CDR3 is TGTGCCAGCAGTCAGACTAGCGGGAGGGGTGTGTGGTACGAGCAGTACTTC.

This sequence joins TRBV5-5 and TRBJ1-6, with D possibly being TRBD1 (5 bases). CDR3 length equals 15 residues. Per germline, CDR1 SGHKS and CDR2 YYEKEE (reference sequence). V lost 0 bases and J lost 6, with 10 bases in between. The CDR3 coding sequence is TGTGCCAGCAGCTTGGAGGGGCAGAGTAATTCACCCCTCCACTTT. This sequence encodes CASSLEGQSNSPLHF.

This clone came up once. The V and J genes are TRBV7-2 and TRBJ2-2; 8 bases line up with TRBD2. V dropped 1 base and J dropped 1; count of bases not matched to a gene: 2. This CDR3 has 16 residues. Germline V gives CDR1 SGHTA, CDR2 FQGNSA. CDR3 sequence: CASSLGLARNTGELFF. Written as DNA, the CDR3 is TGTGCCAGCAGCTTAGGACTAGCGAGGAACACCGGGGAGCTGTTTTTT.

This rearrangement joins TRBV30 to TRBJ1-6, with D uncertain. V lost 4 bases and J 10 bases, leaving 20 bases between the germline ends. The germline gives CDR1 GTSNPN, CDR2 SVGIG (reference sequence). The CDR3 runs to 15 residues. DNA for the CDR3: TGTGCCTGGACCGGAGAGACGGGGTTGTGGTCACCCCTCCACTTT. The encoded protein is CAWTGETGLWSPLHF.

This sequence joins TRBV10-2 and TRBJ2-5; 8 bases fit TRBD2. J was trimmed by 6 bases and V by 6 bases; bases with no gene match: 6. CDR3 length equals 13 residues. CDR1 is WSHSY and CDR2 is SAAADI in the germline V gene. The chain's CDR3 is CASRAGVVQTQYF. In nucleotides, the CDR3 is TGCGCCAGCAGAGCGGGAGTGGTGCAGACCCAGTACTTC.

This chain uses TRBV6-6 with TRBJ2-1; D is possibly TRBD2 (5 bases). Per the germline V gene, CDR1 is MNHNY and CDR2 is SVGAGI (reference sequence). Trimming removed 5 bases from V and 3 bases from J, with 8 bases in between. The CDR3 has 13 residues. CDR3 in DNA: TGTGCCAGCAGTCTTCGGGACTACAATGAGCAGTTCTTC. As protein: CASSLRDYNEQFF.

Only one count was recorded for this clone. The chain uses TRBV4-1 and TRBJ1-5; D is undetermined. Between the trimmed V and J ends, which lost 1 base and 2 bases, there was a span of 6 bases. The V gene's germline CDR1 is MGHRA and CDR2 YSYEKL. The CDR3 runs 14 residues. CDR3 sequence (DNA): TGCGCCAGCAGCCAAGTAGTCGGCAATCAGCCCCAGCATTTT. Encoded protein: CASSQVVGNQPQHF.